Presented here are 18 T cell receptor beta chains from one specimen sequenced in a study of regulatory T cells in long-lasting Graves disease. CDR3-region Arm-PCR and iRepertoire HTBI primers produced the TCR beta libraries. TCRdb passed the multiplex PCR reads through MiXCR, listing each CDR3 protein once. The data contain 700,000 or so distinct CDR3 sequences, around 32% of them singletons. Noted time point: persistent/refractory GD, antithyroid drugs over 5 years with positive TRAb. From RNA extracted from PBMCs, the TCR library was made. The sample here was peripheral blood mononuclear cells (PBMCs), taken when the disease was refractory, from a patient treated with antithyroid drugs. Receptors originate from a female donor with Graves disease.

As regards this clonotype: The conserved final phenylalanine or tryptophan is absent from the CDR3, which likely points to a read error. The V and J genes are TRBV3-1 and TRBJ1-5; perhaps TRBD1 as D (5 bases). The length of the CDR3 is 13 residues. Trimming took off 2 bases at V and 9 bases at J, with 11 bases between the two ends. CDR1 and CDR2 from the germline V gene are LGHDT and YNNKEL (reference sequence). CDR3 residues: CASSQKGFWPQHS. DNA of the CDR3: TGTGCCAGCAGCCAAAAGGGGTTTTGGCCCCAGCATTCT.

This chain connects TRBV25-1 to TRBJ2-2; no clear D. Between the trimmed V and J ends, which lost 4 bases and 0 bases, there was a span of 9 bases. The CDR3 spans 15 residues. Germline CDR1 is MGHDK and CDR2 is SYGVNS. The CDR3 DNA reads TGTGCCAGCAGTGTTAGTGAGGCGAACACCGGGGAGCTGTTTTTT. It translates to CASSVSEANTGELFF.

The chain uses TRBV24-1 and TRBJ2-2, with unresolved D. Germline CDR1 and CDR2: KGHDR and SFDVKD. CDR3 size: 14 residues. The V end was cut by 6 bases, the J end by 0 bases, with 7 bases between. The CDR3 nucleotides read TGTGCCACCAGTTCTGGATCGAACACCGGGGAGCTGTTTTTT. It is translated as CATSSGSNTGELFF.

This clonotype was picked up many times. J is TRBJ1-5 and V is TRBV7-9; weak D call: TRBD1 (5 bases). The CDR3 totals 12 residues. Trimming took off 8 bases at V and 2 bases at J, with 7 bases between the two ends. Germline lookup yields CDR1 SEHNR and CDR2 FQNEAQ (reference sequence). CDR3 amino acids: CASAGGNQPQHF. Here the CDR3 DNA reads TGTGCCAGCGCGGGGGGCAATCAGCCCCAGCATTTT.

This clonotype was counted only a few times. The chain joins TRBV29-1 to TRBJ1-2; weak D call: TRBD1 (6 bases). The CDR3 has 11 amino acids. V was clipped by 8 bases and J by 8 bases, with 15 bases between them. Germline V gene data show CDR1 as SQVTM and CDR2 as ANQGSEA. The CDR3 DNA reads as TGCAGCTTCGGACAGCGGGACGGCTACACCTTC. Protein product: CSFGQRDGYTF.

CDR3 region: CASSLLGENYGYTF. DNA for the CDR3: TGCGCCAGCAGCTTGTTAGGGGAAAACTATGGCTACACCTTC. The genes are TRBV5-1 and TRBJ1-2; the D gene is possibly TRBD1 (5 bases). This CDR3 is 14 amino acids long. Germline values: CDR1 SGHRS, CDR2 YFSETQ. Trimming took off 1 base at V and 2 bases at J, with 9 bases between the two ends.

This clonotype was seen ten or more times. V and J are TRBV6-1 and TRBJ1-1; TRBD1 matches 7 bases. CDR1 and CDR2 (germline): MNHNS, SASEGT. The CDR3 loop spans 13 amino acids. V shed 6 bases, J shed 4 bases, and the junction held 5 bases outside the gene matches. The CDR3 bases are TGTGCCAGCAGCAGGGGGGCAGTCACTGAAGCTTTCTTT. The encoded protein is CASSRGAVTEAFF.

This clonotype was seen more than once but under ten times. The V call is TRBV29-1, the J call TRBJ1-2; 7 nucleotides line up with TRBD1. The germline gives CDR1 SQVTM, CDR2 ANQGSEA. The CDR3 has 13 amino acids. V lost 5 bases and J lost 1; bases outside the gene matches: 4. CDR3 region: CSVPDRDNYGYTF. The CDR3 nucleotides read TGCAGCGTTCCCGACAGGGATAACTATGGCTACACCTTC.

This clonotype appeared many times. The chain links TRBV29-1 to TRBJ2-7; D unclear. V was pared by 7 bases and J by 2 bases, with 9 bases between. The CDR3 totals 11 residues. In germline, CDR1 is SQVTM, CDR2 ANQGSEA. CDR3 region: CSATAAYEQYF. Written as DNA, the CDR3 is TGCAGCGCCACTGCCGCCTACGAGCAGTACTTC.

This chain joins TRBV11-1 and TRBJ2-5, with unresolved D. The CDR3 covers 14 residues. Germline CDR1 SGHAT, CDR2 FQDESV (reference sequence). V was trimmed by 6 bases and J by 4 bases, leaving 15 bases between them. The CDR3 sequence is CASSSRTERETQYF. The CDR3 bases are TGTGCCAGCAGTTCTAGGACCGAACGAGAGACCCAGTACTTC.

The rearrangement uses TRBV11-2 and TRBJ2-2; D gene ambiguous. Trimming removed 5 bases from V and 9 bases from J, with 13 bases in between. Germline values: CDR1 SGHAT, CDR2 FQNNGV. CDR3 length: 13 amino acids. The CDR3 DNA reads as TGTGCCAGCAGCCTCGGACCGCTCTGGGAGCTGTTTTTT. Encoded protein: CASSLGPLWELFF.

This chain uses TRBV6-1 with TRBJ2-7; the D is unclear. CDR1 MNHNS and CDR2 SASEGT come from the germline V gene. This CDR3 region has 14 residues. Deletions cut 4 bases from V and 1 base from J, with 11 bases between. The CDR3 bases are TGTGCCAGCAGTGTCGGCTGGATTTCCTACGAGCAGTACTTC. Translating it yields CASSVGWISYEQYF.

The chain employs TRBV29-1 and TRBJ1-2, with a tentative D call TRBD1 (5 bases). Germline CDR1 SQVTM, CDR2 ANQGSEA. The CDR3 is 12 residues long. V was pared by 4 bases and J by 3 bases, with 9 bases between. The CDR3 loop reads CSVALRDYGYTF. CDR3 in DNA: TGCAGCGTTGCCCTCAGGGACTATGGCTACACCTTC.

The chain joins TRBV19 to TRBJ1-1, with D possibly matching TRBD1 (6 bases). CDR3 length equals 13 residues. Trimming stripped 6 bases from V and 0 bases from J, with 8 bases between. Germline V gene data show CDR1 as LNHDA and CDR2 as SQIVND (reference sequence). CDR3 bases: TGTGCCAGTAGGGAGGGGGTGAACACTGAAGCTTTCTTT. Protein sequence: CASREGVNTEAFF.

The chain recombines TRBV5-5 with TRBJ1-1, with 10 bases lining up with TRBD1. CDR3 size: 18 residues. The V and J ends lost 4 bases and 0 bases, in that order; junction bases with no gene match: 12. Germline CDR1 and CDR2: SGHKS and YYEKEE (reference sequence). The CDR3 nucleotides read TGTGCCAGCAGCCTACGGCCGGGACAGGGGCTGATGAACACTGAAGCTTTCTTT. Encoded protein: CASSLRPGQGLMNTEAFF.

This clonotype was picked up a small number of times. The chain combines TRBV5-1 with TRBJ2-2; D is ambiguous. Germline V gene sequence: CDR1 SGHRS, CDR2 YFSETQ. Trimming removed 0 bases at V and 3 bases at J, with 9 bases between. The CDR3 has 15 residues. Here the CDR3 reads CASSLVPGDTGELFF. DNA of the CDR3: TGCGCCAGCAGCTTGGTCCCCGGCGACACCGGGGAGCTGTTTTTT.

The chain is built from TRBV6-2 or TRBV6-3 and TRBJ2-7, with no clear D. The V gene lost 5 bases and the J gene lost 3 bases, with 14 bases spanning the gap. The CDR3 loop spans 14 amino acids. Germline V gives CDR1 MNHEY, CDR2 SVGEGT. This CDR3 reads CASSELGNGYEQYF. CDR3 DNA: TGTGCCAGCAGTGAATTAGGGAATGGCTACGAGCAGTACTTC.

The chain links TRBV3-1 to TRBJ2-5, with unresolved D. Germline CDR1 and CDR2: LGHDT and YNNKEL (reference sequence). Trimming shortened V by 4 bases and J by 5 bases, and 14 bases separated the two germline ends. The CDR3 consists of 14 residues. CDR3 DNA sequence: TGTGCCAGCAGCCTCCAGACAAAATCGGAGACCCAGTACTTC. Translated, it gives CASSLQTKSETQYF.